This T cell receptor (beta chain) was captured in a study of siplizumab effects on memory and regulatory T cells. With respect to this clone: What it binds is unknown.

Study-level points and caveats: A major contribution to the alloresponse seemed to be made by naive T cells, which seemed more diverse than memory cells.

Trimming took 10 bases from V and 3 from J, leaving 21 bases between them. This CDR3 is 15 amino acids long. Germline assignment: CDR1 MNHNS and CDR2 SASEGT. Repertoires were generated with immunoSEQ multiplex PCR, while TCRdb's copy carries only in-frame clones and drops some. The sample records about 110,000 clones, roughly 90% being singletons. Sequencing was done on a sample of CD4+ T cells sorted from blood. The sequence derives from a human donor in good health. V is TRBV6-1 and J is TRBJ1-2; possibly TRBD1 for D (5 bases). CDR3 protein: CATIGAPGTDYGYTF. The CDR3 nucleotides are TGTGCCACCATAGGGGCTCCCGGGACGGACTATGGCTACACCTTC.